A single sample gave rise to the 32 T cell receptor beta chains below, sequenced in a study of CD8 T cells in ankylosing spondylitis. Regarding the study as a whole: A motif of seven or eight highly homologous TCR beta variants was seen as apparently characteristic of ankylosing spondylitis blood.

Their recognized antigens are unknown. In TCRdb, the 5' RACE reads were re-called with MiXCR into one record per CDR3 protein. The sample yields roughly 700,000 distinct CDR3 sequences, around 20% seen once. Sequenced: blood, either unsorted or a sorted T cell fraction (not recorded which). All receptors derive from a male donor with ankylosing spondylitis.

The V call is TRBV7-2, the J call TRBJ2-7; 7 bases align to TRBD1. CDR1 SGHTA and CDR2 FQGNSA come from the germline V gene. Unmatched junction bases numbered 12, after V lost 5 bases and J lost 2 bases. The CDR3 spans 16 residues. The CDR3 protein is CASSRDRQGQPYEQYF. In DNA, the CDR3 is TGTGCCAGCAGCCGCGATCGACAGGGTCAACCCTACGAGCAGTACTTC.

This sequence joins TRBV7-9 and TRBJ1-4; 7 bases are a match to TRBD1. The CDR3 has 14 amino acids. J was trimmed by 6 bases and V by 5 bases; bases with no gene match: 6. Per germline, CDR1 SEHNR and CDR2 FQNEAQ (reference sequence). The CDR3 protein is CASSPAGGDEKLFF. The DNA for the CDR3 is TGTGCCAGCAGCCCAGCAGGGGGAGATGAAAAACTGTTTTTT.

The chain joins TRBV29-1 to TRBJ1-3, with a possible D match to TRBD1 (5 bases). This CDR3 is built from 13 residues. Germline V lookup: CDR1 SQVTM, CDR2 ANQGSEA. The V gene lost 6 bases and the J gene lost 2 bases, with 11 bases spanning the gap. The CDR3 coding sequence is TGCAGCGTGCAGGGATCCCCTGGAAACACCATATATTTT. This encodes CSVQGSPGNTIYF.

This clonotype came up a few times. This chain links TRBV7-6 with TRBJ1-1, with D uncertain. The germline V gene encodes CDR1 SGHVS and CDR2 FNYEAQ. The ends were cut back, 5 bases at V and 1 base at J, with 14 bases in the middle. The CDR3 has 15 amino acids. The CDR3 DNA reads TGTGCCAGCAGCGCCCGTGAGAGCACGAACACTGAAGCTTTCTTT. Amino acid sequence: CASSARESTNTEAFF.

This sequence joins TRBV5-6 and TRBJ2-5; TRBD1 aligns across 7 bases. Germline V gene lookup returns CDR1 SGHDT and CDR2 YYEEEE. Losses at the gene ends were 1 base for V and 7 bases for J; bases not matched to a gene: 16. There are 17 residues in the CDR3. Here the CDR3 reads CASSLFGEQGMSGTQYF. CDR3 DNA: TGTGCCAGCAGCTTGTTTGGGGAACAGGGGATGTCGGGGACCCAGTACTTC.

This clonotype was seen a few times. The chain is built from TRBV6-1 and TRBJ2-1, with D perhaps TRBD2 (6 bases). The CDR3 is 16 residues long. CDR1 is MNHNS and CDR2 is SASEGT in the germline V gene. Trimming removed 6 bases from V and 2 bases from J, with 17 bases in between. CDR3 region: CASRSDLAQAYNEQFF. CDR3 coding DNA: TGTGCCAGCAGATCGGACCTAGCGCAAGCCTACAATGAGCAGTTCTTC.

A few counts support this clonotype. The chain joins TRBV6-1 to TRBJ2-3, with D unclear. Trimming left V 8 bases short and J 1 base short, with 13 bases between. The CDR3 extends over 14 amino acids. Germline CDR1 and CDR2: MNHNS and SASEGT. CDR3 in amino acids: CASALIIGTDTQYF. The CDR3 DNA is TGTGCCAGCGCACTAATTATTGGCACAGATACGCAGTATTTT.

This chain connects TRBV6-1 to TRBJ1-1; no clear D gene. This CDR3 has 11 amino acids. V was pared by 7 bases and J by 4 bases, with 7 bases between. Germline values: CDR1 MNHNS, CDR2 SASEGT. Here the CDR3 DNA reads TGTGCCAGCATGCCGGGCACTGAAGCTTTCTTT. Its protein product is CASMPGTEAFF.

The rearrangement joins TRBV29-1 to TRBJ2-1; 12 nucleotides line up with TRBD2. Germline CDR1 reads SQVTM; CDR2 reads ANQGSEA. V shed 6 bases, J shed 8 bases, and the junction held 5 bases outside the gene matches. CDR3 length: 13 amino acids. The chain's CDR3 is CSVLAGGPYEQFF. For the CDR3, the DNA is TGCAGCGTCCTAGCGGGAGGGCCCTATGAGCAGTTCTTC.

The chain carries TRBV20-1 and TRBJ1-5; D is undetermined. Trimming cost V 3 bases and J 2 bases, with 11 bases left between them. This CDR3 comprises 14 residues. The germline V gene has CDR1 DFQATT and CDR2 SNEGSKA (reference sequence). The CDR3 here is CSASAMGGNQPQHF. The CDR3 bases are TGCAGTGCTAGCGCAATGGGTGGCAATCAGCCCCAGCATTTT.

The rearrangement joins TRBV18 to TRBJ2-1; 8 bases fit TRBD2. CDR1 is KGHSH, CDR2 LQKENI, per germline. The CDR3 is 19 residues long. With V trimmed by 1 base and J by 5 bases, 16 bases remained unmatched. CDR3 DNA: TGTGCCAGCTCACCACGTCAACTAGCGGACCGAGGGGGGCACAATGAGCAGTTCTTC. Translating gives CASSPRQLADRGGHNEQFF.

This clonotype showed up many times. V gene TRBV4-2 combines with J gene TRBJ2-3; D remains ambiguous. This CDR3 is built from 14 residues. Germline loops: CDR1 LGHNA, CDR2 YNFKEQ. The V and J ends lost 4 bases and 2 bases respectively, with 10 bases between them. This chain's CDR3 is CASSRRWTTDTQYF. The CDR3 bases are TGTGCCAGCAGCCGCCGTTGGACCACAGATACGCAGTATTTT.

This clonotype was picked up many times. The rearrangement joins TRBV29-1 to TRBJ1-4, with 9 bases fitting TRBD1. The V gene end was trimmed by 6 bases and the J gene end by 5 bases; junction bases not matched to a gene: 1. The V gene's germline CDR1 is SQVTM and CDR2 ANQGSEA. The CDR3 consists of 12 residues. CDR3 region: CSVGTGNEKLFF. CDR3 DNA sequence: TGCAGCGTCGGGACAGGGAATGAAAAACTGTTTTTT.

This chain joins TRBV20-1 and TRBJ2-2, with 10 nucleotides matching TRBD1. The CDR3 sequence is 13 residues long. From germline, CDR1 is DFQATT and CDR2 SNEGSKA (reference sequence). The V and J ends lost 6 bases and 7 bases, in that order; junction bases with no gene match: 5. The CDR3 sequence is CSARTGGDGELFF. The CDR3 DNA is TGCAGTGCAAGGACAGGGGGGGACGGGGAGCTGTTTTTT.

V usage is TRBV6-1 and J usage is TRBJ2-1; possibly TRBD1 or TRBD2 for D (5 bases each). Trimming shortened V by 5 bases and J by 6 bases, and 14 bases separated the two germline ends. The CDR3 has 14 residues. The germline CDR1 and CDR2 sequences are MNHNS and SASEGT. CDR3 nucleotide sequence: TGTGCCAGCAGTCCCCGGTTGAGGGGCAATGAGCAGTTCTTC. Its protein is CASSPRLRGNEQFF.

This clonotype was seen only a few times. This chain connects TRBV24-1 to TRBJ2-3; 7 positions match TRBD1. Per the germline V gene, CDR1 is KGHDR and CDR2 is SFDVKD. Germline trimming cut 4 bases from V and 4 bases from J; bases unmatched to any gene: 7. The CDR3 spans 15 residues. DNA for the CDR3: TGTGCCACCAGTGACTATACAGGGGACGCAGATACGCAGTATTTT. Its protein product is CATSDYTGDADTQYF.

This clonotype came up a few times. This chain joins TRBV18 and TRBJ2-7; 10 bases match TRBD2. V trimming: 0 bases; J trimming: 0 bases; junction bases outside the gene matches: 5. The CDR3 is made up of 17 amino acids. The V gene's germline CDR1 is KGHSH and CDR2 LQKENI. The CDR3 region is CASSPPRTSGLSYEQYF. Here the CDR3 DNA reads TGTGCCAGCTCACCACCTAGGACTAGCGGACTCTCCTACGAGCAGTACTTC.

The rearrangement links TRBV6-5 to TRBJ2-1; tentatively, D is TRBD2 (5 bases). Between the trimmed V and J ends, which lost 0 bases and 3 bases, there was a span of 15 bases. Germline V CDR1 and CDR2: MNHEY, SVGAGI. The CDR3 runs 17 residues. The CDR3 DNA sequence: TGTGCCAGCAGTTACTCGAGTCCGAAGGGAGTCTACAATGAGCAGTTCTTC. It codes for CASSYSSPKGVYNEQFF.

The chain links TRBV5-1 to TRBJ2-1; D gene unclear. V was clipped by 5 bases and J by 8 bases, with 8 bases between them. This CDR3 comprises 11 residues. Germline loops: CDR1 SGHRS, CDR2 YFSETQ. The CDR3 region has the DNA TGCGCCAGCAGGAGGCAGGATGAGCAGTTCTTC. Translating it yields CASRRQDEQFF.

This chain links TRBV11-2 with TRBJ2-7, with D perhaps TRBD2 (7 bases). The CDR3 sequence is 14 residues long. Germline V gene data show CDR1 as SGHAT and CDR2 as FQNNGV. Trimming left V 6 bases short and J 2 bases short, with 14 bases between. This CDR3 reads CASRPLGGAYEQYF. The CDR3 DNA reads TGTGCCAGCAGACCCCTAGGGGGGGCCTACGAGCAGTACTTC.

The chain carries TRBV5-1 and TRBJ1-1; D may be TRBD1 (6 bases). Germline V gene data show CDR1 as SGHRS and CDR2 as YFSETQ. This CDR3 is built from 15 residues. V lost 5 bases to trimming and J lost 0 bases, with 14 bases between them. CDR3 in amino acids: CASSSGTLMNTEAFF. In DNA form, the CDR3 reads TGCGCCAGCAGTTCTGGGACACTAATGAACACTGAAGCTTTCTTT.

V and J are TRBV4-2 and TRBJ2-1; D is ambiguous. Trimming shortened V by 5 bases and J by 5 bases, and 7 bases separated the two germline ends. Germline V gene data show CDR1 as LGHNA and CDR2 as YNFKEQ. The CDR3 covers 12 residues. CDR3 coding DNA: TGTGCCAGCAGCGGCAGGAACAATGAGCAGTTCTTC. Its protein product is CASSGRNNEQFF.

J is TRBJ2-1 and V is TRBV7-2; no reliable D call. The germline V and J ends were trimmed by 3 bases and 6 bases, with 9 bases remaining between them. The germline gives CDR1 SGHTA, CDR2 FQGNSA. CDR3 length equals 13 residues. CDR3 loop: CASSFPPRNEQFF. The CDR3 DNA reads TGTGCCAGCAGCTTTCCCCCCCGCAATGAGCAGTTCTTC.

CDR3 protein: CASSLVVSSRETQYF. Here the CDR3 DNA reads TGTGCCAGCAGCTTAGTGGTCTCGAGTCGAGAGACCCAGTACTTC. The V gene is TRBV11-3, the J gene TRBJ2-5; D is unclear. CDR3 length: 15 amino acids. Germline V gives CDR1 SGHNT, CDR2 YENEEA. V lost 1 base to trimming and J lost 4 bases, with 13 bases between them.

The table lists this clonotype with a few counts. The chain has TRBV12-3 or TRBV12-4 and TRBJ1-1, with 10 bases fitting TRBD1. CDR3 size: 14 residues. V shed 5 bases and J 4 bases; nucleotides not matched to a gene: 4. CDR3 nucleotides: TGTGCCAGCAGTCGATGGACAGGGGGCACTGAAGCTTTCTTT. It encodes CASSRWTGGTEAFF.

This clonotype was counted only a few times. The CDR3 nucleotides are TGCGCCAGCAGCACTACTAGCGGGTCCTACAATGAGCAGTTCTTC. It translates to CASSTTSGSYNEQFF. The rearrangement links TRBV5-1 to TRBJ2-1; 9 bases map to TRBD2. The J segment lost 1 base and the V segment lost 4 bases, leaving 3 bases of the junction unmatched. Germline V gives CDR1 SGHRS, CDR2 YFSETQ. The CDR3 has 15 residues.

J is TRBJ1-5 and V is TRBV12-3 or TRBV12-4, with D uncertain. The CDR3 has 16 amino acids. Trimming stripped 5 bases from V and 2 bases from J, with 16 bases between. The CDR3: CASSPSSGWGNQPQHF. In DNA form, the CDR3 reads TGTGCCAGCAGTCCCTCTTCGGGATGGGGCAATCAGCCCCAGCATTTT.

The chain carries TRBV12-3 or TRBV12-4 and TRBJ1-4; D gene ambiguous. This CDR3 is 14 amino acids long. Trimming left V 9 bases short and J 1 base short, with 12 bases between. In nucleotides, the CDR3 is TGTGCCAGACCCCGGCGCAAAACTAATGAAAAACTGTTTTTT. Translating gives CARPRRKTNEKLFF.

J is TRBJ2-1 and V is TRBV12-3 or TRBV12-4; 9 bases fit TRBD2. The junction had 11 bases not matched to a gene; V was cut back by 6 bases and J by 5 bases. This CDR3 comprises 16 residues. The CDR3 bases are TGTGCCAGCAGCCTGGGTAGCGGGGGTGCGAACAATGAGCAGTTCTTC. Amino acid sequence: CASSLGSGGANNEQFF.

The chain is built from TRBV10-2 and TRBJ2-4, with TRBD2 identical over 7 bases. The CDR3 is made up of 11 amino acids. Germline assignment: CDR1 WSHSY and CDR2 SAAADI. J gave up 8 bases and V 6 bases, and 1 base lay outside the gene matches. CDR3 region: CASRGGDIQYF. In DNA, the CDR3 is TGCGCCAGCAGGGGGGGGGACATTCAGTACTTC.

This chain uses TRBV20-1 with TRBJ1-1, with a possible D match to TRBD1 (6 bases). Germline CDR1 reads DFQATT; CDR2 reads SNEGSKA (reference sequence). The CDR3 is made up of 14 amino acids. The V and J ends lost 8 bases and 1 base respectively, with 17 bases between them. For the CDR3, the DNA is TGCAGTCCAAGACAGGCGGGGAAGAACACTGAAGCTTTCTTT. The encoded protein is CSPRQAGKNTEAFF.

This clonotype was seen more than once but under ten times. The chain links TRBV6-6 to TRBJ2-5, with unresolved D. Germline V gene data show CDR1 as MNHNY and CDR2 as SVGAGI (reference sequence). The ends were cut back, 8 bases at V and 5 bases at J, with 12 bases in the middle. The length of the CDR3 is 12 residues. This CDR3 reads CASGLVVETQYF. CDR3 in DNA: TGTGCCAGCGGTCTGGTCGTCGAGACCCAGTACTTC.